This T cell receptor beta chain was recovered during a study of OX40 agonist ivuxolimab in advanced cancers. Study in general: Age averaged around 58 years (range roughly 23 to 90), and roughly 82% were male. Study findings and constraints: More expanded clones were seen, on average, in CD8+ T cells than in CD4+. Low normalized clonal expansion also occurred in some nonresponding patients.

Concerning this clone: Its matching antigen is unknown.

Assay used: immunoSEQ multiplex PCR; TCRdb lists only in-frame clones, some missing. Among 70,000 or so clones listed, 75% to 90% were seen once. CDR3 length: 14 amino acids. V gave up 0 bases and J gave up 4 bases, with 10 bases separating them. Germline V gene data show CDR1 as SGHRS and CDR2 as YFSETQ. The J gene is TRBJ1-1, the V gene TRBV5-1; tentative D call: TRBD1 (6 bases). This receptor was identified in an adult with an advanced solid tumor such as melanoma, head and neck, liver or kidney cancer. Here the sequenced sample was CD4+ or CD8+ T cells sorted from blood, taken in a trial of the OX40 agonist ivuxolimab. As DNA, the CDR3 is TGCGCCAGCAGCTTGGGACAGGCGACCACTGAAGCTTTCTTT. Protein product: CASSLGQATTEAFF.